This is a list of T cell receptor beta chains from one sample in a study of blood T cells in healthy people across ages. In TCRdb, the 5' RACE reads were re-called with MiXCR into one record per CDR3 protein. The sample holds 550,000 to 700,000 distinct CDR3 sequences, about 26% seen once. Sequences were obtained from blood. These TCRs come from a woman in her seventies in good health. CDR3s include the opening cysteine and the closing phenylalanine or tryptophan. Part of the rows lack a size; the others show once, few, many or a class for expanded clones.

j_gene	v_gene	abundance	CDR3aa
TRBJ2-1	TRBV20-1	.	CSAILGTGENEQFF
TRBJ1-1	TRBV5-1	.	CASSAQVNTEAFF
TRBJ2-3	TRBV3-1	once	CASSQSPGVAGSLGTDTQYF
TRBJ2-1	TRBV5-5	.	CASSTSVSSYNEQFF
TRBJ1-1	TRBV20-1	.	CSARLGQGRFSAFF
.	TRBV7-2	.	CASSPYGGKTQYF
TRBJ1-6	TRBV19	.	CASSMGDRVHF
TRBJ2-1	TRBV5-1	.	CASSTDKKQFF
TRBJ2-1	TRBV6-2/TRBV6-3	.	CASTLPGGPYNEQFF
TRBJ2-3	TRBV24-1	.	CATSDLPSAGGRTDTQYF
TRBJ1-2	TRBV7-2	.	CASSSQAAEGVNYGYTF
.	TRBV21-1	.	CASSPSMGHEQYF
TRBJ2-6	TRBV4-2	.	CASSQDLGQGLDVLTF
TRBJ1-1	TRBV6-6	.	CASSYKGQIEAFF
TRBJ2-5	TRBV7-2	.	CASSLEGTEETQYF
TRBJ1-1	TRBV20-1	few	CSAPIISRDTEAFF
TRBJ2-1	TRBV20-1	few	CSSSETYNEQFF
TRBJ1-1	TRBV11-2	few	CASSWREGGNTEAFF
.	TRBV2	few	CASSEAGQGDEQYF
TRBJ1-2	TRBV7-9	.	CASSEGGQGHGYTF
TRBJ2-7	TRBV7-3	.	CASSSWGGAYEQYF
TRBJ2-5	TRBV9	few	CASSVGAHVQETQYF
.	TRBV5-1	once	CASSLSGKQYEQYF
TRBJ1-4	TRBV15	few	CATSGDPSGEKLFF
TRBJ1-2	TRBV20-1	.	CSARDFAWTGGVGYTF
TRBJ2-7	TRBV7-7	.	CASSPGLSSYEQYF
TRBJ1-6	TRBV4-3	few	CASSQEIRTGNSPLHF
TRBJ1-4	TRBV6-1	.	CASSDIGGKLVF